The 25 T cell receptor beta chains given below trace back to one sample, sequenced in a study of identical twins. Each CDR3 protein is one row after TCRdb ran MiXCR on the 5' RACE reads. This sample has 200,000 to 250,000 distinct CDR3 sequences; 6% to 8% occur once, and the top ten carry 5.4%. The data also belong to a second study, concerning yellow fever vaccine responses in identical twins.

Input material: CD8+ T cells sorted from blood. The receptors originated from a woman aged 18 to 35 in good health.

At least ten counts were recorded for this clonotype. This chain joins TRBV5-1 and TRBJ1-4, with 7 bases matching TRBD1. V was pared by 3 bases and J by 5 bases, with 7 bases of the junction left unmatched. The CDR3 runs to 15 residues. Germline CDR1 is SGHRS and CDR2 is YFSETQ. This CDR3 reads CASSSPGQQNEKLFF. In DNA form, the CDR3 reads TGCGCCAGCAGCTCCCCGGGACAGCAGAATGAAAAACTGTTTTTT.

The genes are TRBV13 and TRBJ2-7; 11 nucleotides agree with TRBD1. Losses at the gene ends were 5 bases for V and 3 bases for J; bases not matched to a gene: 9. The CDR3 loop spans 16 amino acids. Germline loops: CDR1 PRHDT, CDR2 FYEKMQ (reference sequence). The chain's CDR3 is CASSPGTGGVLYEQYF. The CDR3 nucleotides are TGTGCCAGCAGCCCCGGGACAGGGGGTGTTCTCTACGAGCAGTACTTC.

This clonotype was seen ten or more times. The chain carries TRBV24-1 and TRBJ2-7, with 7 bases matching TRBD1. The germline V gene has CDR1 KGHDR and CDR2 SFDVKD. The ends lost 0 bases at V and 6 bases at J; junction bases unmatched: 10. The CDR3 runs 16 residues. The CDR3 loop is CATSDLQCDRAVEQYV. The CDR3 DNA sequence: TGTGCCACCAGTGATTTGCAGTGCGACAGGGCTGTCGAGCAGTACGTC.

The chain employs TRBV9 and TRBJ2-3; tentatively, D is TRBD2 (5 bases). CDR3 length: 14 residues. Deletions cut 2 bases from V and 5 bases from J, with 12 bases between. Germline lookup yields CDR1 SGDLS and CDR2 YYNGEE. Written as DNA, the CDR3 is TGTGCCAGCAGCGTTTCAGGCGAGGGAGATACGCAGTATTTT. This translates into CASSVSGEGDTQYF.

Many counts were recorded for this clonotype. The CDR3 DNA is TGTGCCAGCAGCTCTCATTCAGCGGGACAGGCCTACGAGCAGTACTTC. As protein: CASSSHSAGQAYEQYF. The rearrangement uses TRBV7-9 and TRBJ2-7, with TRBD1 as a possible D gene (8 bases). Looked up from germline, CDR1 is SEHNR and CDR2 is FQNEAQ (reference sequence). V was clipped by 4 bases and J by 2 bases, with 18 bases between them. The CDR3 runs 16 residues.

In this sample, this clonotype turned up a few times. The chain recombines TRBV20-1 with TRBJ2-7; D is undetermined. The CDR3 runs 13 residues. CDR1 and CDR2 (germline): DFQATT, SNEGSKA (reference sequence). The V gene lost 3 bases and the J gene lost 0 bases, with 9 bases spanning the gap. In nucleotides, the CDR3 is TGCAGTGCTAGTAACCCAGACTCCTACGAGCAGTACGTC. This gives the protein CSASNPDSYEQYV.

This clonotype has ten or more counts. The V gene is TRBV7-9, the J gene TRBJ2-7; 11 bases line up with TRBD2. CDR3 length: 15 residues. Germline lookup yields CDR1 SEHNR and CDR2 FQNEAQ (reference sequence). Trimming at V came to 5 bases and at J to 2 bases, leaving 5 bases not matched to a gene. The CDR3 here is CASSVGTSGAYEQYF. In nucleotides, the CDR3 is TGTGCCAGCAGCGTCGGGACTAGCGGCGCCTACGAGCAGTACTTC. The full variable domain, in which reference TRBV7-9 and TRBJ2-7 provide the parts outside the CDR3, is DTGVSQNPRHKITKRGQNVTFRCDPISEHNRLYWYRQTLGQGPEFLTYFQNEAQLEKSRLLSDRFSAERPKGSFSTLEIQRTEQGDSAMYLCASSVGTSGAYEQYFGPGTRLTVT.

The table lists this clonotype with many counts. This sequence joins TRBV9 and TRBJ2-1; D is uncertain. The CDR3 runs to 16 residues. CDR1 is SGDLS, CDR2 YYNGEE, per germline. V dropped 0 bases and J dropped 0 bases, with 10 bases sitting between them. CDR3 residues: CASSVGAFSSYNEQFF. The DNA of the CDR3 is TGTGCCAGCAGCGTAGGTGCATTTAGCTCCTACAATGAGCAGTTCTTC.

V gene TRBV28 combines with J gene TRBJ2-3; TRBD1 might be the D (6 bases). V lost 7 bases and J lost 1, with 18 bases in between. CDR3 length: 16 amino acids. Germline CDR1 MDHEN, CDR2 SYDVKM. The CDR3 nucleotides are TGTGCCAGCATCGCAAACAGGGTTCGGGGCACAGATACGCAGTATTTT. Its protein is CASIANRVRGTDTQYF.

This chain uses TRBV29-1 with TRBJ2-3; D assignment may be TRBD1 or TRBD2 (5 bases each). Per the germline V gene, CDR1 is SQVTM and CDR2 is ANQGSEA. V gave up 1 base and J gave up 2 bases, with 13 bases separating them. CDR3 length: 15 amino acids. The CDR3 is CSVEVGASPTDTQYF. The CDR3 DNA sequence: TGCAGCGTTGAAGTTGGGGCTAGCCCCACAGATACGCAGTATTTT.

The V gene is TRBV5-5, the J gene TRBJ1-6; D is possibly TRBD1 (5 bases). The V gene lost 3 bases and the J gene lost 8 bases, with 15 bases spanning the gap. Looked up from germline, CDR1 is SGHKS and CDR2 is YYEKEE (reference sequence). The CDR3 contains 15 residues. CDR3 protein: CASSSGQGGDSPLHF. CDR3 coding DNA: TGTGCCAGCAGCTCTGGGCAGGGTGGTGATTCACCCCTCCACTTT.

The chain employs TRBV7-8 and TRBJ2-1; no reliable D call. Germline V gene sequence: CDR1 SGHVS, CDR2 FQNEAQ. The CDR3 is made up of 13 amino acids. Trimming stripped 5 bases from V and 8 bases from J, with 13 bases between. CDR3 in amino acids: CASSNVNMDEQFF. CDR3 sequence (DNA): TGTGCCAGCAGCAATGTGAATATGGATGAGCAGTTCTTC.

Only one count was recorded for this clonotype. V and J are TRBV19 and TRBJ2-3; D remains unclear. The CDR3 length is 12 residues. Trimming removed 2 bases from V and 3 bases from J, with 3 bases in between. Germline CDR1 and CDR2: LNHDA and SQIVND (reference sequence). The chain's CDR3 is CASSISTDTQYF. As DNA, the CDR3 is TGTGCCAGTAGTATATCGACAGATACGCAGTATTTT.

The rearrangement uses TRBV20-1 and TRBJ2-1; D unresolved. From germline, CDR1 is DFQATT and CDR2 SNEGSKA (reference sequence). V was cut by 2 bases and J by 4 bases, with 6 bases left in between. The CDR3 extends over 12 amino acids. As DNA, the CDR3 is TGCAGTGCTAGAATGATATACAATGAGCAGTTCTTC. Protein: CSARMIYNEQFF.

This clonotype showed up many times. The genes are TRBV28 and TRBJ2-3; TRBD1 agrees at 7 bases. The germline CDR1 and CDR2 sequences are MDHEN and SYDVKM. Trimming removed 8 bases from V and 2 bases from J; junction bases left unmatched: 10. This CDR3 has 15 residues. CDR3 coding DNA: TGTGCCAGCTTAGGTCGGGACAGCTTCACAGATACGCAGTATTTT. Translated: CASLGRDSFTDTQYF.

The chain recombines TRBV25-1 with TRBJ2-7, with a weak D call TRBD2 (6 bases). CDR1 and CDR2 (germline): MGHDK, SYGVNS. Trimming shortened V by 6 bases and J by 4 bases, and 7 bases separated the two germline ends. The CDR3 sequence is 11 residues long. CDR3 in DNA: TGTGCCAGCAGGGGGGGATACGAGCAGTACGTC. It encodes CASRGGYEQYV.

There are many counts of this clonotype. The V and J genes are TRBV27 and TRBJ2-5; 9 bases fit TRBD1. Germline V gene data show CDR1 as MNHEY and CDR2 as SMNVEV (reference sequence). V gave up 2 bases and J gave up 5 bases; unmatched junction bases: 6. The CDR3 contains 15 residues. This CDR3 is CASSLRDRVGETQYF. CDR3 DNA: TGTGCCAGCAGTTTAAGGGACAGGGTGGGGGAGACCCAGTACTTC.

This rearrangement joins TRBV7-9 to TRBJ2-5; D not resolved. CDR1 and CDR2 from the germline V gene are SEHNR and FQNEAQ (reference sequence). The CDR3 contains 14 residues. The germline V and J ends were trimmed by 4 bases and 2 bases, with 11 bases remaining between them. This CDR3 reads CASSSPGKQETQYF. CDR3 coding DNA: TGTGCCAGCAGCTCGCCGGGCAAGCAAGAGACCCAGTACTTC.

This clonotype appeared many times. This chain joins TRBV12-3 or TRBV12-4 and TRBJ2-3; D may be TRBD1 (5 bases). There are 15 residues in the CDR3. V was shortened by 3 bases and J by 3 bases, with 13 bases between the two germline ends. The CDR3 here is CASSFPSDTTDTQYF. In DNA form, the CDR3 reads TGTGCCAGCAGTTTCCCCTCGGACACTACAGATACGCAGTATTTT.

Only a few counts were recorded for this clonotype. The chain employs TRBV12-3 or TRBV12-4 and TRBJ1-1; 9 bases match TRBD1. The CDR3 has 14 residues. V lost 5 bases to trimming and J lost 1 base; unmatched junction nucleotides: 2. The DNA for the CDR3 is TGTGCCAGCAGTGGGACAGGGACGAACACTGAAGCTTTCTTT. Encoded protein: CASSGTGTNTEAFF.

This clonotype came up a few times. The CDR3 sequence: CASSFNRGNEAFF. The DNA of the CDR3 is TGTGCCAGCAGCTTTAACAGGGGGAATGAAGCTTTCTTT. V is TRBV7-3 and J is TRBJ1-1; 8 bases align to TRBD1. V dropped 3 bases and J dropped 7; count of bases not matched to a gene: 4. Germline V lookup: CDR1 SGHTA, CDR2 FQGTGA. This CDR3 is 13 amino acids long.

In its sample, this clonotype was seen many times. The CDR3 DNA is TGTGCCAGCAGTTTATCCCTCGGTGACTATAATTCACCCCTCCACTTT. It encodes CASSLSLGDYNSPLHF. The V call is TRBV27, the J call TRBJ1-6; D unclear. The length of the CDR3 is 16 residues. The germline V and J ends were trimmed by 0 bases and 3 bases, with 9 bases remaining between them. The germline CDR1 and CDR2 sequences are MNHEY and SMNVEV (reference sequence).

As concerns this clonotype: This clone may be a read error of a much larger clone one base away. J is TRBJ2-1 and V is TRBV29-1; a possible D gene is TRBD2 (7 bases). Germline V gene sequence: CDR1 SQVTM, CDR2 ANQGSEA. The CDR3 covers 15 residues. CDR3 sequence (DNA): TGCAGCGTTGAACGGGTCGGGAGGAGGGACAATGAGCAGTCCTTC. Translated, it gives CSVERVGRRDNEQSF.

This clonotype was detected only a few times. The chain employs TRBV12-3 or TRBV12-4 and TRBJ1-1, with a possible D match to TRBD1 (6 bases). V was clipped by 6 bases and J by 5 bases, with 16 bases between them. The CDR3 runs to 14 residues. In nucleotides, the CDR3 is TGTGCCAGCAGCCCCTATGGACAGCAGACTGAAGCTTTCTTT. Its protein product is CASSPYGQQTEAFF.

This chain joins TRBV19 and TRBJ2-3; D gene uncertain. V was shortened by 7 bases and J by 6 bases, with 11 bases between the two germline ends. Germline values: CDR1 LNHDA, CDR2 SQIVND (reference sequence). This CDR3 is 12 amino acids long. The CDR3 sequence is CASTSVGDTQYF. CDR3 DNA: TGTGCCAGTACCTCCGTTGGGGATACGCAGTATTTT.